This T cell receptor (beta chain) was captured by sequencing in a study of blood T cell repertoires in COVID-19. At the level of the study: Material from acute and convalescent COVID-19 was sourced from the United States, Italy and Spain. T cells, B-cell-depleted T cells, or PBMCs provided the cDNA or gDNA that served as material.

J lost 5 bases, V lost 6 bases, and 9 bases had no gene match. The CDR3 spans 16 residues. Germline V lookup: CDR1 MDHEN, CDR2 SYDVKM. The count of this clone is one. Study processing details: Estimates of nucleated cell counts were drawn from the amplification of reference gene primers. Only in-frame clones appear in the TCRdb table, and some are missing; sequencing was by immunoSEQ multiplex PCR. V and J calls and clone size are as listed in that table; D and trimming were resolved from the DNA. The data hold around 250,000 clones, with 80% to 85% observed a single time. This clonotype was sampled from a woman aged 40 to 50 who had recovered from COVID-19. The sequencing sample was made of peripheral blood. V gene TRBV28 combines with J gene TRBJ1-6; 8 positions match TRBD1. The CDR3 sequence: CASSLSQGAHNSPLHF. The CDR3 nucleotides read TGTGCCAGCAGCCTCTCCCAGGGGGCTCATAATTCACCCCTCCACTTT.